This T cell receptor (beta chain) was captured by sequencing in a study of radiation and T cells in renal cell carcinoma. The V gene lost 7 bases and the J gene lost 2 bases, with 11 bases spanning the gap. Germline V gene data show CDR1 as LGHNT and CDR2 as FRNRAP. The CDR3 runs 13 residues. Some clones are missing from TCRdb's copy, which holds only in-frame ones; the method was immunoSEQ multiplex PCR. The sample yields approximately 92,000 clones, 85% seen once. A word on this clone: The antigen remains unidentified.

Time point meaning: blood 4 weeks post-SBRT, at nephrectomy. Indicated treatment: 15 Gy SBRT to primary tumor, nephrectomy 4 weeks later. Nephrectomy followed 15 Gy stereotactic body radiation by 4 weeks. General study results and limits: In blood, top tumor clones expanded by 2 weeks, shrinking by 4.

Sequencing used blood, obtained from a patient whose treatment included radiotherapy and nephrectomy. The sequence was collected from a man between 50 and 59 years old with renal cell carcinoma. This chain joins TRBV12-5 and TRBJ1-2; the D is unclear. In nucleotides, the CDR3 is TGTGCTAGTGCTCCACAAGCAAACTATGGCTACACCTTC. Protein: CASAPQANYGYTF.